This paragraph reports one T cell receptor (beta chain). Germline V lookup: CDR1 SGHDT, CDR2 YYEEEE. The CDR3 consists of 13 residues. V gave up 4 bases and J gave up 1 base, with 8 bases separating them. Produced via immunoSEQ multiplex PCR; TCRdb's table is partial and in-frame only. Of about 180,000 clones listed, 82% are singletons. The sample is drawn from a study of blood T cell repertoires in COVID-19. The sequenced material came from peripheral blood. The origin of this receptor is a woman aged 70-85 years with acute or convalescent COVID-19. The rearrangement joins TRBV5-6 to TRBJ1-2; D is undetermined. CDR3: CASSPPGNYGYTF. The CDR3 bases are TGTGCCAGCAGCCCCCCGGGTAACTATGGCTACACCTTC.